This is a list of T cell receptor beta chains from one sample in a study of shared clonotypes between healthy human individuals. Assay used: immunoSEQ multiplex PCR; TCRdb lists only in-frame clones, some missing. The data contain 550,000 to 800,000 clones, 90% of them seen just once; the ten biggest clones take up 30% to 40%. The sequenced sample consisted of memory CD8+ T cells from PBMCs. The receptors originated from a young man in good health. Some clones in this sample may be carry-over from other donors' samples. The CDR3 runs from the conserved cysteine through the conserved F or W. A D gene is named only where the DNA matches it firmly. Part of the rows lack a size; the others show once, few, many or a class for expanded clones.

>15|NA|TRBJ2-7|TRBV9|NA
TGTGCCAGCAGCGTACAAGGCGGGCCGGGCTACGAGCAGTACTTC
CASSVQGGPGYEQYF
>12|NA|TRBJ2-7|TRBV28|NA
TGTGCCAGCAGTTGGGCATCGTACGAGCAGTACTTC
CASSWASYEQYF
>15|NA|TRBJ2-7|TRBV9|TRBD2
TGTGCCAGCAGCCCAGGGACTAGTCTTGACTACGAGCAGTACTTC
CASSPGTSLDYEQYF
>12|NA|TRBJ2-5|TRBV5-6|NA
TGTGCCAGCGCGGGTGGAGGCGAGACCCAGTACTTC
CASAGGGETQYF
>11|NA|TRBJ1-2|TRBV29-1|NA
TGCAGCGCCCGAGCGGGTGATGGCTACACCTTC
CSARAGDGYTF
>14|once|TRBJ2-3|TRBV7-9|TRBD1
TGTGCCAGCAGCCAACAGGGGGCGTTGGATACGCAGTATTTT
CASSQQGALDTQYF
>15|NA|TRBJ2-5|TRBV7-9|NA
TGTGCCAGCAGCTTACGGGCAGGGCGGGTTGAGACCCAGTACTTC
CASSLRAGRVETQYF
>12|NA|TRBJ2-1|TRBV16|NA
TGTGCCAGCAGCCAATGGGTGCATGAGCAGTTCTTC
CASSQWVHEQFF
>13|NA|TRBJ2-7|TRBV6-5|TRBD1
TGTGCCAGCAGCAAAAGGGGGCGCGACGAGCAGTACTTC
CASSKRGRDEQYF
>13|NA|TRBJ2-1|TRBV28|NA
TGTGCCAGCAGTTTGAACAGGGAAAATGAGCAGTTCTTC
CASSLNRENEQFF
>15|NA|TRBJ2-7|TRBV10-3|TRBD2
TGTGCCATCAGGGGGGGGTTAGCGGGAGAAGTCGAGCAGTACTTC
CAIRGGLAGEVEQYF
>14|NA|TRBJ1-1|TRBV19|NA
TGTGCCAGTAACCCGACGGTATTTAACACTGAAGCTTTCTTT
CASNPTVFNTEAFF